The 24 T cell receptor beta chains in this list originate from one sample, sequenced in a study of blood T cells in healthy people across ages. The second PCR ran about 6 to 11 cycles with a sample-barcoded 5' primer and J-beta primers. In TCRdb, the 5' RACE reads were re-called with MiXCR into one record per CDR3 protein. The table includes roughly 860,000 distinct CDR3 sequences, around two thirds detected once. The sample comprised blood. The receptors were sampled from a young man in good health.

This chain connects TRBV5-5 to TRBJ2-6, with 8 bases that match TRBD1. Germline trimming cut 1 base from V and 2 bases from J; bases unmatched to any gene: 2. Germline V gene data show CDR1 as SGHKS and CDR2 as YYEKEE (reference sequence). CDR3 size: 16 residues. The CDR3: CASSLTGGTGANVLTF. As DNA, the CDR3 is TGTGCCAGCAGCTTGACAGGGGGAACTGGGGCCAACGTCCTGACTTTC.

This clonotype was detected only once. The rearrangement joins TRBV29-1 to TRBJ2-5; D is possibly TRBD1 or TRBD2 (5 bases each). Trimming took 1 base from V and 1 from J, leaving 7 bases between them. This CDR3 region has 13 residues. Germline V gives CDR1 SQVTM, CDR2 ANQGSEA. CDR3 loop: CSVEAGTQETQYF. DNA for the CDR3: TGCAGCGTTGAAGCAGGGACCCAAGAGACCCAGTACTTC. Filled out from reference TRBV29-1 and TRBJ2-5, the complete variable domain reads SAVISQKPSRDICQRGTSLTIQCQVDSQVTMMFWYRQQPGQSLTLIATANQGSEATYESGFVIDKFPISRPNLTFSTLTVSNMSPEDSSIYLCSVEAGTQETQYFGPGTRLLVL.

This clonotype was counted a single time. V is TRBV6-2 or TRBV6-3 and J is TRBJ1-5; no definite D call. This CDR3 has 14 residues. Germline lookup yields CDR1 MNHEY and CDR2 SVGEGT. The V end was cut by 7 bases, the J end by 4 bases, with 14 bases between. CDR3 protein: CASTLSAANQPQHF. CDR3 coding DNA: TGTGCCAGCACCCTGTCGGCCGCAAATCAGCCCCAGCATTTT.

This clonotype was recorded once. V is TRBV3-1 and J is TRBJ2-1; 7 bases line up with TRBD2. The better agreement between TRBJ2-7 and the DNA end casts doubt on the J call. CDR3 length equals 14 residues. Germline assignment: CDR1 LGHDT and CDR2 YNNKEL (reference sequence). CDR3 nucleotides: TGTGCCAGCAGCTCAAGCCTGGGGGGGTACGAGCAGTACTTC. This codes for CASSSSLGGYEQYF.

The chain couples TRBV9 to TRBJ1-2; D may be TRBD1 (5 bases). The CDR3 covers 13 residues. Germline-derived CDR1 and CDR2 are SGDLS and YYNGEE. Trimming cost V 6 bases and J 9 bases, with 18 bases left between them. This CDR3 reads CASTRPGERRYTF. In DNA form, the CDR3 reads TGTGCCAGCACCCGCCCGGGGGAACGACGCTACACCTTC.

As DNA, the CDR3 is TGTGCCAGCAGCCCCCAACTAGCGGGGGGCAATGAGCAGTTCTTC. Translated: CASSPQLAGGNEQFF. The rearrangement links TRBV7-9 to TRBJ2-1; 12 positions match TRBD2. Germline assignment: CDR1 SEHNR and CDR2 FQNEAQ (reference sequence). This CDR3 contains 15 residues. The V segment lost 5 bases and the J segment 6 bases; nucleotides outside the gene matches: 5.

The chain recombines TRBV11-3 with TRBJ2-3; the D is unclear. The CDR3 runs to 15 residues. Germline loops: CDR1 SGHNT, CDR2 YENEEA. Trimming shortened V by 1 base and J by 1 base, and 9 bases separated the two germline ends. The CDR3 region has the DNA TGTGCCAGCAGCTTAGGGGTCGAGGGCACAGATACGCAGTATTTT. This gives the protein CASSLGVEGTDTQYF.

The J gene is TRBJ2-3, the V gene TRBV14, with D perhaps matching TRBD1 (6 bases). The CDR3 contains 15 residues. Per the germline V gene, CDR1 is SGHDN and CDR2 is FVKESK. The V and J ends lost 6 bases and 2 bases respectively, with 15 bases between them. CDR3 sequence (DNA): TGTGCCAGCAGTCGAAGACAGGTTTTCACAGATACGCAGTATTTT. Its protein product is CASSRRQVFTDTQYF.

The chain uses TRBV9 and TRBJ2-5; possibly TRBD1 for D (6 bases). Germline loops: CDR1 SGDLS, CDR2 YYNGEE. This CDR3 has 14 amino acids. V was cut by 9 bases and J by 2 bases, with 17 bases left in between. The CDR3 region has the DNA TGTGCCAACAGTGAACCTGACAGGCAAGAGACCCAGTACTTC. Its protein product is CANSEPDRQETQYF.

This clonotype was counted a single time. The CDR3 nucleotides are TGTGCCAGCATACTAGCGGGTGCTCCCACAGATACGCAGTATTTT. Its protein is CASILAGAPTDTQYF. J is TRBJ2-3 and V is TRBV12-3 or TRBV12-4, with TRBD2 matching over 9 bases. Unmatched junction bases numbered 7, after V lost 7 bases and J lost 2 bases. The CDR3 covers 15 residues.

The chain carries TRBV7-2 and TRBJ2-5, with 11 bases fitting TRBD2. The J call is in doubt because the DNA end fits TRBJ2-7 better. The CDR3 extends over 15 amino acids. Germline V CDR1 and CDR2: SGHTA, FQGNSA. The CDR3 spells CASRFSGGAFYEQYF. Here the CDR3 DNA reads TGTGCCAGCAGGTTTAGCGGGGGGGCGTTTTACGAGCAGTACTTC.

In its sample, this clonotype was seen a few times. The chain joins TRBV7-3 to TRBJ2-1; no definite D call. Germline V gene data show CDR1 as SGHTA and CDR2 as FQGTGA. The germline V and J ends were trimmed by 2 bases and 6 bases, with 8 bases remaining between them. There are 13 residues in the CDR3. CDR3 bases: TGTGCCAGCAGCTTATCCCCCAGCAATGAGCAGTTCTTC. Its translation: CASSLSPSNEQFF.

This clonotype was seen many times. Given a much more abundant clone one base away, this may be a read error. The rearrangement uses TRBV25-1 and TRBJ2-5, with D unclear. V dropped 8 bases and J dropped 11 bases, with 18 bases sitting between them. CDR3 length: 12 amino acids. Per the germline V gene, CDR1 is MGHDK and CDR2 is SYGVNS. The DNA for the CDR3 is TGTGCCAGCGGTAAAACGAGTAATGAGCAGTACTTC. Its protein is CASGKTSNEQYF.

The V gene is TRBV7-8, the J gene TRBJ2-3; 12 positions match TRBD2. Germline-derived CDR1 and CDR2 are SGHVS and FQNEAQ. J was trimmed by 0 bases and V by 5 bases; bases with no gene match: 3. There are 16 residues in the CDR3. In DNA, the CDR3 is TGTGCCAGCAGCCCAACTAGCGGGGGGAGCACAGATACGCAGTATTTT. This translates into CASSPTSGGSTDTQYF.

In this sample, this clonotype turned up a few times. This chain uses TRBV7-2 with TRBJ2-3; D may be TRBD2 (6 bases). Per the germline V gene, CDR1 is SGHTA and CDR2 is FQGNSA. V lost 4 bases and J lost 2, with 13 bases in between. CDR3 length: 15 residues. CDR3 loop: CASSSGVQVTDTQYF. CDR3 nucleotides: TGTGCCAGCAGCTCGGGGGTCCAGGTCACAGATACGCAGTATTTT.

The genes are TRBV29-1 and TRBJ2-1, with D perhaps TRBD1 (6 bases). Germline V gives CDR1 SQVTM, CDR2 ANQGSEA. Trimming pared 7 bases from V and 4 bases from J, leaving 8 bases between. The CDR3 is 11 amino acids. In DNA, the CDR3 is TGCAGCGGGACAGAATACAATGAGCAGTTCTTC. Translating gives CSGTEYNEQFF.

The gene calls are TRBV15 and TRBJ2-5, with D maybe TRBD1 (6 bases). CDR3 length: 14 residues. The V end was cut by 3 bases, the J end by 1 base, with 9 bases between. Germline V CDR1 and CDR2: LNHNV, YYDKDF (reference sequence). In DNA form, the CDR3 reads TGTGCCACCAGCAGGGCGGACAGCCAAGAGACCCAGTACTTC. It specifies CATSRADSQETQYF.

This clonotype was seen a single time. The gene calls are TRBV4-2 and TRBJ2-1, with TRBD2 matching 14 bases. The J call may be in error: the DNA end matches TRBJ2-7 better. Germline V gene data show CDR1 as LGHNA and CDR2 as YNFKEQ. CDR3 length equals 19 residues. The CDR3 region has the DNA TGTGCCAGCAGCCAAGAAGGTTGGACTAGCGGGGGGTCATACAATGAGCAGTACTTC. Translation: CASSQEGWTSGGSYNEQYF.

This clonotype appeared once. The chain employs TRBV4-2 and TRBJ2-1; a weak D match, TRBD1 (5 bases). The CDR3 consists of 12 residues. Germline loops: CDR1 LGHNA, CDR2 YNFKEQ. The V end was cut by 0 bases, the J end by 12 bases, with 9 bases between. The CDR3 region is CASSQDRVGQFF. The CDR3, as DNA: TGTGCCAGCAGCCAAGACAGGGTAGGGCAGTTCTTC.

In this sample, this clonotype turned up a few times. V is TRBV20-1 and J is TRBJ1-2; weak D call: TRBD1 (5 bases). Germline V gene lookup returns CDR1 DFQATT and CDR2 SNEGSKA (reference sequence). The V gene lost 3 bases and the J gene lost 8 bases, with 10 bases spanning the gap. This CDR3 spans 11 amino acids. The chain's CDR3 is CSARGEYGYTF. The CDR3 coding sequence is TGCAGTGCTAGGGGGGAATACGGCTACACCTTC.

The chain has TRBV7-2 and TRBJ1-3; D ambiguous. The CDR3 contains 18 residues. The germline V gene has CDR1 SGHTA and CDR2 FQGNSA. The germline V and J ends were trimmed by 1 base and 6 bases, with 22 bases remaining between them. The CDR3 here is CASSLEGYRASLKNTIYF. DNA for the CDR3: TGTGCCAGCAGCTTAGAAGGGTATAGGGCTTCTCTGAAAAACACCATATATTTT.

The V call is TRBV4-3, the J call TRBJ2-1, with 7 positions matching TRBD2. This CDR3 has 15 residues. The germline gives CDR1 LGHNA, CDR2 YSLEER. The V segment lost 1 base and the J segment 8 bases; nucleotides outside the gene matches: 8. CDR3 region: CASSQGEGSIYEQFF. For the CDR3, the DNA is TGCGCCAGCAGCCAAGGGGAGGGGTCGATATATGAGCAGTTCTTC.

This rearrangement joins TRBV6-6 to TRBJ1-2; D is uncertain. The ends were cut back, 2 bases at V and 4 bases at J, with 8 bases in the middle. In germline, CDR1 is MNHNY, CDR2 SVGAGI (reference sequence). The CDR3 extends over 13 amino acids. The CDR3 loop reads CASSYTPVYGYTF. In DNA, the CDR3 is TGTGCCAGCAGTTACACCCCCGTCTATGGCTACACCTTC.

Here the CDR3 reads CASSPRGRGQDQPQHF. CDR3 DNA sequence: TGTGCCAGCAGTCCCCGGGGCAGGGGACAGGATCAGCCCCAGCATTTT. The V call is TRBV28, the J call TRBJ1-5; 8 positions match TRBD1. This CDR3 is 16 amino acids long. V dropped 5 bases and J dropped 5; count of bases not matched to a gene: 11. Germline-derived CDR1 and CDR2 are MDHEN and SYDVKM.